Following are 17 T cell receptor beta chains from one sample sequenced in a study of cytomegalovirus exposure and HLA in healthy donors. Clones were sequenced by immunoSEQ multiplex PCR, and TCRdb holds only the in-frame ones, with some missing. The sample records under 250,000 clones, more than 75% being singletons. The specimen was PBMCs. The receptors were sampled from a woman between 18 and 29 years old in good health and CMV-seropositive.

The chain uses TRBV4-1 and TRBJ2-7; TRBD1 matches at 9 bases. CDR1 and CDR2 (germline): MGHRA, YSYEKL. V lost 4 bases to trimming and J lost 3 bases; unmatched junction nucleotides: 13. There are 17 residues in the CDR3. The CDR3, as DNA: TGCGCCAGCAGCCCACACCCCCCGCTGACAGGGGGCTACGAGCAGTACTTC. Translated, it gives CASSPHPPLTGGYEQYF.

The rearrangement uses TRBV19 and TRBJ1-2; D is perhaps TRBD1 (6 bases). V lost 5 bases, J lost 4 bases, and 23 bases lay in between. This CDR3 spans 17 amino acids. Germline-derived CDR1 and CDR2 are LNHDA and SQIVND (reference sequence). The CDR3 bases are TGTGCCAGTAGTCTTCCCCGACAGGATTGGGCGTCCTATGGCTACACCTTC. Protein sequence: CASSLPRQDWASYGYTF.

The chain is built from TRBV28 and TRBJ1-3; D is uncertain. Per the germline V gene, CDR1 is MDHEN and CDR2 is SYDVKM. V lost 5 bases to trimming and J lost 0 bases, with 14 bases between them. The CDR3 covers 16 residues. CDR3 sequence: CASSVLYSRSGNTIYF. CDR3 nucleotides: TGTGCCAGCAGTGTTCTTTACAGCCGCTCTGGAAACACCATATATTTT.

This chain connects TRBV30 to TRBJ2-3, with TRBD2 identical over 8 bases. V trimming: 3 bases; J trimming: 7 bases; junction bases outside the gene matches: 6. The CDR3 has 13 residues. From germline, CDR1 is GTSNPN and CDR2 SVGIG (reference sequence). CDR3 residues: CAWRGTRGYTQYF. CDR3 in DNA: TGTGCCTGGAGAGGGACTAGAGGTTATACGCAGTATTTT.

On this clone: Other DNA sequences within the sample encode an identical CDR3. The chain carries TRBV4-2 and TRBJ2-7; 7 nucleotides line up with TRBD2. Germline CDR1 and CDR2: LGHNA and YNFKEQ. The CDR3 runs 15 residues. Trimming removed 0 bases from V and 0 bases from J; junction bases left unmatched: 2. CDR3 residues: CASSQELAGSYEQYF. The CDR3 DNA sequence: TGTGCCAGCAGCCAAGAATTAGCGGGCTCCTACGAGCAGTACTTC.

This chain uses TRBV25-1 with TRBJ2-7; 8 positions match TRBD2. Germline trimming cut 2 bases from V and 4 bases from J; bases unmatched to any gene: 7. The CDR3 spans 15 residues. The V gene's germline CDR1 is MGHDK and CDR2 SYGVNS. CDR3 sequence reads: CASSEKSGSPYEQYF. The CDR3 DNA reads TGTGCCAGCAGTGAAAAAAGCGGGAGTCCGTACGAGCAGTACTTC.

This chain links TRBV6-5 with TRBJ1-4, with D uncertain. Deletions cut 4 bases from V and 5 bases from J, with 11 bases between. Germline V gene sequence: CDR1 MNHEY, CDR2 SVGAGI. The CDR3 totals 14 residues. The CDR3 reads CASSFGPGNEKLFF. The CDR3 bases are TGTGCCAGCAGTTTCGGGCCGGGAAATGAAAAACTGTTTTTT.

The genes are TRBV25-1 and TRBJ2-3; 7 positions match TRBD1. Germline CDR1 and CDR2: MGHDK and SYGVNS. This CDR3 comprises 13 residues. V lost 4 bases, J lost 5 bases, and 3 bases stayed unmatched. The CDR3 spells CASSATGIDTQYF. The CDR3 DNA is TGTGCCAGCAGTGCGACAGGGATAGATACGCAGTATTTT.

V gene TRBV18 combines with J gene TRBJ1-1; possible D gene TRBD1, 6 bases. CDR1 is KGHSH, CDR2 LQKENI, per germline. V was cut by 3 bases and J by 10 bases, with 18 bases left in between. The CDR3 is made up of 14 amino acids. The CDR3 DNA reads TGTGCCAGCTCACCCCGACAGGTTGGAATGGTAGCTTTCTTT. Protein product: CASSPRQVGMVAFF.

The CDR3 is CASSFQTEAFF. The CDR3 DNA sequence: TGTGCCAGCAGCTTTCAAACTGAAGCTTTCTTT. The V call is TRBV5-6, the J call TRBJ1-1; no firm D call. V was pared by 2 bases and J by 5 bases, with 4 bases between. This CDR3 comprises 11 residues. Per germline, CDR1 SGHDT and CDR2 YYEEEE.

The chain's CDR3 is CAGTMRGNTEAFF. The CDR3 DNA reads TGTGCCGGGACCATGCGGGGGAACACTGAAGCTTTCTTT. The J gene is TRBJ1-1, the V gene TRBV6-1, with D maybe TRBD1 (5 bases). V was cut by 11 bases and J by 1 base, with 14 bases left in between. The germline V gene has CDR1 MNHNS and CDR2 SASEGT. The CDR3 length is 13 residues.

The gene calls are TRBV15 and TRBJ1-5; 9 nucleotides match TRBD1. CDR1 LNHNV and CDR2 YYDKDF come from the germline V gene (reference sequence). The CDR3 sequence is 14 residues long. Trimming removed 5 bases from V and 5 bases from J; junction bases left unmatched: 4. The CDR3 here is CATSEDRGYQPQHF. CDR3 in DNA: TGTGCCACCAGCGAGGACAGGGGCTATCAGCCCCAGCATTTT.

The chain has TRBV29-1 and TRBJ2-2, with 8 bases fitting TRBD2. The V and J ends lost 5 bases and 5 bases, in that order; junction bases with no gene match: 4. The CDR3 has 13 amino acids. Germline loops: CDR1 SQVTM, CDR2 ANQGSEA. For the CDR3, the DNA is TGCAGCGTTACCGGGGGGGGGACCGGGGAGCTGTTTTTT. It is translated as CSVTGGGTGELFF.

The chain has TRBV28 and TRBJ2-7, with 8 bases aligning to TRBD2. CDR1 is MDHEN, CDR2 SYDVKM, per germline. Trimming took 5 bases from V and 5 from J; bases not matched to a gene: 8. This CDR3 is built from 14 residues. The CDR3 sequence is CASSPRGGSDEQYF. CDR3 coding DNA: TGTGCCAGCAGTCCCCGCGGGGGGTCCGACGAGCAGTACTTC.

The chain couples TRBV5-6 to TRBJ1-1; D not certain. V was clipped by 6 bases and J by 6 bases, with 15 bases between them. The germline V gene encodes CDR1 SGHDT and CDR2 YYEEEE. CDR3 length: 13 residues. CDR3 nucleotide sequence: TGTGCCAGCATCCAGTACCCAATCTCTGAAGCTTTCTTT. Its translation: CASIQYPISEAFF. The variable domain in full, completed from reference TRBV5-6 and TRBJ1-1, reads DAGVTQSPTHLIKTRGQQVTLRCSPKSGHDTVSWYQQALGQGPQFIFQYYEEEERQRGNFPDRFSGHQFPNYSSELNVNALLLGDSALYLCASIQYPISEAFFGQGTRLTVV.

V is TRBV4-1 and J is TRBJ2-5; TRBD2 aligns across 8 bases. This CDR3 has 15 amino acids. V was pared by 4 bases and J by 5 bases, with 9 bases of the junction left unmatched. Germline-derived CDR1 and CDR2 are MGHRA and YSYEKL. The CDR3 DNA reads as TGCGCCAGCAGCCCCCAAAGCGGGAGTCGGGAGACCCAGTACTTC. Translation: CASSPQSGSRETQYF.

CDR3 DNA: TGTGCCAGCAGCTCATCTTTAGGGGGCGCCGATGGCTACACCTTC. Its protein is CASSSSLGGADGYTF. The rearrangement joins TRBV5-4 to TRBJ1-2; 7 nucleotides match TRBD1. The CDR3 consists of 15 residues. From germline, CDR1 is SGHNT and CDR2 YYREEE (reference sequence). Trimming removed 3 bases from V and 6 bases from J; junction bases left unmatched: 11. Using reference TRBV5-4 and TRBJ1-2 for the parts outside the CDR3, the full variable domain is ETGVTQSPTHLIKTRGQQVTLRCSSQSGHNTVSWYQQALGQGPQFIFQYYREEENGRGNFPPRFSGLQFPNYSSELNVNALELDDSALYLCASSSSLGGADGYTFGSGTRLTVV.